This T cell receptor beta chain is from a study of neoadjuvant anti-PD-1 for oral cavity cancer. The wider study: Non-progressing patients received a fourth nivolumab dose near day 43, then surgery on days 50-56.

Profiled with immunoSEQ multiplex PCR; TCRdb holds only in-frame clones, not every one. The sample has more than 15,000 clones; about 70% are singletons. This CDR3 has 13 amino acids. Germline V gene data show CDR1 as PRHDT and CDR2 as FYEKMQ (reference sequence). The V gene end was trimmed by 3 bases and the J gene end by 5 bases; junction bases not matched to a gene: 1. Study results and limitations: Higher pretreatment Treg/Th17 ratios tracked higher pretreatment blood clonality.

Of note for this clone: Its antigen is as yet unknown.

The rearrangement joins TRBV13 to TRBJ2-1; 7 bases match TRBD1. The TCR originated in a person between 40 and 80 years old with oral cavity squamous cell carcinoma. Sequencing was performed on PBMCs, taken before nivolumab (anti-PD-1) treatment. The CDR3 DNA sequence: TGTGCCAGCAGCTTTGGGACAGACAATGAGCAGTTCTTC. Protein sequence: CASSFGTDNEQFF.